Below are 7 T cell receptor beta chains sequenced from a single sample in a study of blood T cells in healthy people across ages. With a J-beta primer mix and a sample-barcoded 5' primer, a second PCR ran roughly 6 to 11 cycles. TCRdb independently ran MiXCR on the 5' RACE reads; one entry per CDR3 protein. In the table there are some 890,000 distinct CDR3 sequences, about 27% of which are singletons. This sample also belongs to another study, concerning T cells of mothers and their children.

The sample consisted of blood. The receptors stem from a woman in her 40s in good health.

V usage is TRBV20-1 and J usage is TRBJ1-5, with no clear D. CDR1 is DFQATT, CDR2 SNEGSKA, per germline (reference sequence). The CDR3 covers 13 residues. The CDR3 region is CSRSEGGNQPQHF. The CDR3 DNA sequence: TGCAGCCGGTCTGAGGGTGGCAATCAGCCCCAGCATTTT.

This clonotype was seen a single time. The V call is TRBV4-3, the J call TRBJ1-4; the D is unclear. Germline loops: CDR1 LGHNA, CDR2 YSLEER. V gave up 3 bases and J gave up 0 bases, with 5 bases separating them. The CDR3 is 14 amino acids. The CDR3 sequence: CASSHEATNEKLFF. The CDR3 bases are TGCGCCAGCAGCCATGAGGCAACTAATGAAAAACTGTTTTTT.

This clonotype was observed a handful of times. The V call is TRBV12-3 or TRBV12-4, the J call TRBJ2-5, with TRBD2 matching 8 bases. This CDR3 contains 14 residues. V gave up 4 bases and J gave up 2 bases; unmatched junction bases: 3. The CDR3 protein is CASSWGTRQETQYF. Written as DNA, the CDR3 is TGTGCCAGCAGTTGGGGGACTAGACAAGAGACCCAGTACTTC.

Points on this clonotype: One end of the junction does not line up with germline, which may come from a read error. This sequence joins TRBV28 and TRBJ2-5, with D perhaps being TRBD1 or TRBD2 (5 bases each). CDR3 length equals 12 residues. CDR1 and CDR2 from the germline V gene are MDHEN and SYDVKM. The CDR3 reads CTSSAGFGEQYF. The CDR3 DNA is TGTACCAGCAGTGCAGGGTTCGGGGAGCAGTACTTC.

This clonotype was observed a handful of times. The V call is TRBV5-1, the J call TRBJ1-4; TRBD1 might be the D (5 bases). This CDR3 contains 15 residues. Germline assignment: CDR1 SGHRS and CDR2 YFSETQ. Trimming took off 4 bases at V and 7 bases at J, with 17 bases between the two ends. The CDR3 DNA follows: TGCGCCAGCAGCCCCCTGGCTGGGACGGGTGAAAAACTGTTTTTT. It is translated as CASSPLAGTGEKLFF.

In its sample, this clonotype was seen a few times. The chain uses TRBV3-1 and TRBJ2-7, with D perhaps being TRBD1 or TRBD2 (5 bases each). Trimming stripped 2 bases from V and 1 base from J, with 9 bases between. Germline lookup yields CDR1 LGHDT and CDR2 YNNKEL (reference sequence). The CDR3 covers 14 residues. CDR3 loop: CASSQRDRSYEQYF. Written as DNA, the CDR3 is TGTGCCAGCAGCCAAAGGGACCGATCCTACGAGCAGTACTTC.

To note about this clonotype: This may come from a read error, since a much larger clone is one base off. This sequence joins TRBV4-1 and TRBJ1-5, with D hard to call. Germline loops: CDR1 MGHRA, CDR2 YSYEKL. Between the trimmed V and J ends, which lost 1 base and 1 base, there was a span of 14 bases. CDR3 length: 17 amino acids. CDR3 sequence reads: CASSQAVVELSNQPQHF. The CDR3 DNA reads TGCGCCAGCAGCCAAGCGGTGGTGGAGTTAAGCAATCAGCCCCAGCATTTT.